One and the same sample provided the 23 T cell receptor beta chains below, sequenced in a study of blood T cell repertoires in COVID-19. The table came from immunoSEQ multiplex PCR; TCRdb's copy has only in-frame clones and leaves some out. Of about 180,000 clones in the sample, over 80% were seen once. The specimen was peripheral blood. The receptors originated from a woman aged 40 to 49 with COVID-19, enrolled during active disease.

This clone appeared a few times. This sequence joins TRBV24-1 and TRBJ1-2; 9 nucleotides match TRBD1. CDR3 size: 15 residues. J gave up 4 bases and V 5 bases, and 7 bases lay outside the gene matches. Germline assignment: CDR1 KGHDR and CDR2 SFDVKD. CDR3 sequence: CATSVQGARGYGYTF. The CDR3 DNA sequence: TGTGCCACCAGTGTACAGGGGGCGCGTGGCTATGGCTACACCTTC.

This clone was detected only once. The V call is TRBV24-1, the J call TRBJ2-2, with a tentative D call TRBD1 (5 bases). CDR1 is KGHDR, CDR2 SFDVKD, per germline. V dropped 3 bases and J dropped 4 bases, with 11 bases sitting between them. CDR3 length: 15 amino acids. CDR3 nucleotide sequence: TGTGCCACCAGTGATGATCGACAGCTCACCGGGGAGCTGTTTTTT. As protein: CATSDDRQLTGELFF.

As regards this clone: It may be a read error: a sequence one base away is much more abundant. The chain has TRBV3-1 (or the pseudogene TRBV3-2) and TRBJ1-1; TRBD1 matches at 7 bases. The CDR3 length is 13 residues. Germline V gene data show CDR1 as LGHDT and CDR2 as YNNKEL (reference sequence). The ends lost 7 bases at V and 0 bases at J; junction bases unmatched: 2. CDR3 coding DNA: TGTGCCAGCAAGGGACAGATGAACACTGAAGCTTTCTTT. Translated, it gives CASKGQMNTEAFF.

The CDR3 nucleotides are TGTGCCAGCAGCTTAGTGTCAGGGACTGAAGCTTTCTTT. It is translated as CASSLVSGTEAFF. The rearrangement links TRBV7-2 to TRBJ1-1; TRBD1 is a possible D gene (5 bases). The V and J ends lost 1 base and 5 bases respectively, with 8 bases between them. Germline CDR1 reads SGHTA; CDR2 reads FQGNSA. CDR3 length: 13 residues.

The chain uses TRBV6-5 and TRBJ2-7; 7 bases agree with TRBD2. The CDR3 length is 15 residues. V shed 6 bases and J 3 bases; nucleotides not matched to a gene: 11. The germline CDR1 and CDR2 sequences are MNHEY and SVGAGI. The CDR3 reads CASSVGGKSNYEQYF. In nucleotides, the CDR3 is TGTGCCAGCAGCGTGGGAGGGAAATCAAACTACGAGCAGTACTTC.

The chain combines TRBV6-6 with TRBJ1-6; 7 bases agree with TRBD1. Germline CDR1 MNHNY, CDR2 SVGAGI (reference sequence). The J segment lost 9 bases and the V segment lost 6 bases, leaving 5 bases of the junction unmatched. The CDR3 has 13 residues. CDR3 sequence reads: CASSQGERSPLHF. Here the CDR3 DNA reads TGTGCCAGCAGCCAGGGGGAGCGTTCACCCCTCCACTTT.

This clone was detected once. The chain combines TRBV9 with TRBJ1-1, with 7 bases matching TRBD1. From germline, CDR1 is SGDLS and CDR2 YYNGEE. The CDR3 sequence is 15 residues long. V shed 0 bases and J 2 bases; nucleotides not matched to a gene: 4. The CDR3: CASSVGGGYNTEAFF. In DNA, the CDR3 is TGTGCCAGCAGCGTAGGAGGGGGCTACAACACTGAAGCTTTCTTT. The variable domain in full, completed from reference TRBV9 and TRBJ1-1, reads DSGVTQTPKHLITATGQRVTLRCSPRSGDLSVYWYQQSLDQGLQFLIQYYNGEERAKGNILERFSAQQFPDLHSELNLSSLELGDSALYFCASSVGGGYNTEAFFGQGTRLTVV.

The chain recombines TRBV11-3 with TRBJ2-2; D is uncertain. Trimming removed 0 bases from V and 1 base from J, with 6 bases in between. Germline CDR1 and CDR2: SGHNT and YENEEA. This CDR3 region has 15 residues. CDR3 region: CASSLDLRNTGELFF. CDR3 nucleotide sequence: TGTGCCAGCAGCTTAGATCTCAGGAACACCGGGGAGCTGTTTTTT. Full variable domain (missing parts from reference TRBV11-3 and TRBJ2-2): EAGVVQSPRYKIIEKKQPVAFWCNPISGHNTLYWYLQNLGQGPELLIRYENEEAVDDSQLPKDRFSAERLKGVDSTLKIQPAELGDSAVYLCASSLDLRNTGELFFGEGSRLTVL.

The chain couples TRBV11-3 to TRBJ1-1; weak D call: TRBD1 (5 bases). The germline V gene has CDR1 SGHNT and CDR2 YENEEA. V lost 2 bases, J lost 7 bases, and 8 bases lay in between. The CDR3 consists of 12 residues. The CDR3 here is CASSLTQGEAFF. DNA for the CDR3: TGTGCCAGCAGCTTAACCCAGGGTGAAGCTTTCTTT.

The V call is TRBV19, the J call TRBJ1-1; TRBD1 is a possible D gene (5 bases). The ends were cut back, 5 bases at V and 4 bases at J, with 8 bases in the middle. The CDR3 totals 12 residues. Germline loops: CDR1 LNHDA, CDR2 SQIVND (reference sequence). CDR3 nucleotides: TGTGCCAGTAGTCAAGGGGTCACTGAAGCTTTCTTT. Translated, it gives CASSQGVTEAFF.

V is TRBV5-5 and J is TRBJ1-2; 10 bases are a match to TRBD1. CDR1 and CDR2 from the germline V gene are SGHKS and YYEKEE (reference sequence). V was pared by 4 bases and J by 0 bases, with 3 bases of the junction left unmatched. This CDR3 is built from 15 residues. The CDR3 loop reads CASSIGTGANYGYTF. As DNA, the CDR3 is TGTGCCAGCAGCATCGGGACAGGGGCTAACTATGGCTACACCTTC.

J is TRBJ2-1 and V is TRBV7-2; D is ambiguous. The V end lost 4 bases, the J end lost 2 bases, and 6 bases lay between the germline ends. Germline-derived CDR1 and CDR2 are SGHTA and FQGNSA. The CDR3 consists of 13 residues. CDR3 bases: TGTGCCAGCAGCTCCCCAGCCTACAATGAGCAGTTCTTC. It translates to CASSSPAYNEQFF.

V is TRBV5-1 and J is TRBJ2-7; the D is unclear. Germline V gives CDR1 SGHRS, CDR2 YFSETQ. This CDR3 region has 13 residues. V was clipped by 2 bases and J by 1 base, with 7 bases between them. CDR3 coding DNA: TGCGCCAGCAGCTTTGTTAGTTCCTACGAGCAGTACTTC. Protein: CASSFVSSYEQYF.

This chain uses TRBV28 with TRBJ1-1; TRBD1 agrees at 10 bases. From germline, CDR1 is MDHEN and CDR2 SYDVKM. There are 14 residues in the CDR3. V shed 6 bases and J 4 bases; nucleotides not matched to a gene: 5. CDR3 in DNA: TGTGCCAGCAGGCCGAGGACAGGGGGCACTGAAGCTTTCTTT. It is translated as CASRPRTGGTEAFF.

The rearrangement uses TRBV10-1 and TRBJ2-3, with 8 positions matching TRBD1. Unmatched junction bases numbered 6, after V lost 4 bases and J lost 0 bases. This CDR3 region has 16 residues. The germline V gene encodes CDR1 WNHNN and CDR2 SYGVQD (reference sequence). CDR3 sequence: CASSARQGPSTDTQYF. The CDR3 bases are TGCGCCAGCAGTGCCCGACAGGGGCCGAGCACAGATACGCAGTATTTT.

This chain uses TRBV3-1 (or the pseudogene TRBV3-2) with TRBJ1-2, with 7 bases fitting TRBD1. Trimming cost V 1 base and J 7 bases; bases outside gene matches: 6. CDR1 and CDR2 from the germline V gene are LGHDT and YNNKEL (reference sequence). The CDR3 extends over 14 amino acids. In DNA form, the CDR3 reads TGTGCCAGCAGCCAAGCAGGAGGGGGCACTGGCTACACCTTC. Translation: CASSQAGGGTGYTF.

The chain is built from TRBV28 and TRBJ2-5, with a tentative D call TRBD2 (6 bases). The germline V gene has CDR1 MDHEN and CDR2 SYDVKM. This CDR3 comprises 14 residues. Between the trimmed V and J ends, which lost 4 bases and 2 bases, there was a span of 11 bases. This chain's CDR3 is CASSSRLDQETQYF. For the CDR3, the DNA is TGTGCCAGCAGTTCAAGACTAGATCAAGAGACCCAGTACTTC.

The rearrangement links TRBV5-6 to TRBJ1-5; 9 positions match TRBD1. Germline CDR1 and CDR2: SGHDT and YYEEEE. The CDR3 covers 19 residues. The junction had 15 bases not matched to a gene; V was cut back by 3 bases and J by 2 bases. This chain's CDR3 is CASSSTGTGHKLGNQPQHF. The CDR3 DNA is TGTGCCAGCAGCTCCACCGGGACAGGGCATAAGTTGGGCAATCAGCCCCAGCATTTT.

The V and J genes are TRBV11-3 and TRBJ2-1; D may be TRBD1 (5 bases). CDR3 length: 14 amino acids. Germline V CDR1 and CDR2: SGHNT, YENEEA. V lost 2 bases and J lost 6, with 11 bases in between. DNA of the CDR3: TGTGCCAGCAGCTTAAGTCCAACAGGCAATGAGCAGTTCTTC. It yields the protein CASSLSPTGNEQFF.

V and J are TRBV25-1 and TRBJ2-3, with 14 bases identical to TRBD2. The CDR3 is 18 residues long. Germline CDR1 and CDR2: MGHDK and SYGVNS. V trimming: 8 bases; J trimming: 1 base; junction bases outside the gene matches: 11. CDR3 residues: CASSLTSGGALGTDTQYF. In DNA, the CDR3 is TGTGCCAGCTCCCTGACTAGCGGGGGGGCCCTTGGCACAGATACGCAGTATTTT.

The V and J genes are TRBV19 and TRBJ2-7, with D tentatively TRBD2 (5 bases). Trimming stripped 6 bases from V and 2 bases from J, with 11 bases between. Germline CDR1 reads LNHDA; CDR2 reads SQIVND (reference sequence). The CDR3 totals 13 residues. This CDR3 reads CASSPGVPYEQYF. CDR3 bases: TGTGCCAGTAGCCCCGGGGTGCCCTACGAGCAGTACTTC.

This chain joins TRBV27 and TRBJ1-1; 9 nucleotides agree with TRBD1. Per the germline V gene, CDR1 is MNHEY and CDR2 is SMNVEV (reference sequence). J lost 7 bases, V lost 5 bases, and 14 bases had no gene match. The CDR3 length is 16 residues. CDR3 region: CASSRRKLQGAHEAFF. As DNA, the CDR3 is TGTGCCAGCAGTCGAAGAAAACTACAGGGGGCGCATGAAGCTTTCTTT.

The V and J genes are TRBV18 and TRBJ2-1, with 7 bases lining up with TRBD1. Germline V gene data show CDR1 as KGHSH and CDR2 as LQKENI. This CDR3 contains 16 residues. The V segment lost 0 bases and the J segment 5 bases; nucleotides outside the gene matches: 7. This chain's CDR3 is CASSPPADRINNEQFF. The CDR3 DNA reads as TGTGCCAGCTCACCACCGGCGGACAGGATTAACAATGAGCAGTTCTTC.